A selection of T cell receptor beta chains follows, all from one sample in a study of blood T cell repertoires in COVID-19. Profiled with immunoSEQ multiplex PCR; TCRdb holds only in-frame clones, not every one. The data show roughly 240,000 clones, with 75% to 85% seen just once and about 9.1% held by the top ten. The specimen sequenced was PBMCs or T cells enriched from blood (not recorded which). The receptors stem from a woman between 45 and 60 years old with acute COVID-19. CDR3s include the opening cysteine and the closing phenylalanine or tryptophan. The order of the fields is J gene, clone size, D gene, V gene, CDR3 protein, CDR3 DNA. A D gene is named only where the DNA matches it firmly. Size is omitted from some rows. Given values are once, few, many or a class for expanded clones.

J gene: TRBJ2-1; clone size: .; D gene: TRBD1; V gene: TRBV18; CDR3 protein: CASSPPGTGGNEQFF; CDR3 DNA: TGTGCCAGCTCACCACCGGGGACAGGGGGCAATGAGCAGTTCTTC
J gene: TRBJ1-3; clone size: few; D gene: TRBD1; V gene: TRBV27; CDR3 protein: CASRRDRDSGNTIYF; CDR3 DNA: TGTGCCAGCCGCCGGGACAGGGACTCTGGAAACACCATATATTTT
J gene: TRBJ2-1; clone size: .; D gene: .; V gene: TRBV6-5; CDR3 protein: CASRLRNNEQFF; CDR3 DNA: TGTGCCAGCAGGCTGAGGAACAATGAGCAGTTCTTC
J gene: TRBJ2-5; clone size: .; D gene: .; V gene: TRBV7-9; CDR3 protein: CASSTMGGGGETQYF; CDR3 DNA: TGTGCCAGCAGCACCATGGGGGGGGGCGGCGAGACCCAGTACTTC
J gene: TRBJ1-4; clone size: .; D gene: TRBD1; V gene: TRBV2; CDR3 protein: CASSLDRGQWKLFF; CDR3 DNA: TGTGCCAGCAGTCTTGACAGGGGGCAGTGGAAACTGTTTTTT
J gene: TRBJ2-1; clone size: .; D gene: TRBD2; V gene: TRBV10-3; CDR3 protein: CAISGDASGTSGGASYNEQFF; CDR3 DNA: TGTGCCATCAGTGGAGACGCATCCGGGACTAGCGGGGGGGCTTCCTACAATGAGCAGTTCTTC
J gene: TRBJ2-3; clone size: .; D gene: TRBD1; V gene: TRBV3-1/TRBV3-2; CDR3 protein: CASIGTVGTDTQYF; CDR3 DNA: TGTGCCAGCATCGGGACAGTCGGCACAGATACGCAGTATTTT
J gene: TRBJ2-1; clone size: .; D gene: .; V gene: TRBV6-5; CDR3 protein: CASRLATEQFF; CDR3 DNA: TGTGCCAGCAGATTAGCGACTGAGCAGTTCTTC
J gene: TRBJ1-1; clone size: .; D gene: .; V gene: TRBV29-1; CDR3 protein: CSASPGYTEAFF; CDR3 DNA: TGCAGCGCCTCCCCGGGGTACACTGAAGCTTTCTTT
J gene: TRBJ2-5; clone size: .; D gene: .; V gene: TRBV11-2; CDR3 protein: CASSFQAGWETQYF; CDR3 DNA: TGTGCCAGCAGCTTTCAGGCGGGGTGGGAGACCCAGTACTTC
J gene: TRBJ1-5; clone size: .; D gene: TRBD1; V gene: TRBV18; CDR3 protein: CASSLTGGADQPQHF; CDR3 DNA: TGTGCCAGCTCACTTACAGGGGGCGCGGATCAGCCCCAGCATTTT
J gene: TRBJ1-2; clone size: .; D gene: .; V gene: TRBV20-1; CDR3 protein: CSAKGAQGTF; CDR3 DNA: TGCAGTGCTAAAGGGGCCCAGGGGACCTTC
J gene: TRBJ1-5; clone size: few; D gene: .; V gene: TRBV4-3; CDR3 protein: CASSQDMTGYQPQHF; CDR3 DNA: TGCGCCAGCAGCCAAGATATGACAGGATATCAGCCCCAGCATTTT
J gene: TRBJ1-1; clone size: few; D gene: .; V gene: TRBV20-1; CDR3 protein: CSAREGLEAFF; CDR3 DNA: TGCAGTGCTAGAGAGGGCCTTGAAGCTTTCTTT
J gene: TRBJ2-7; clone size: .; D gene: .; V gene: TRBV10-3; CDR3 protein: CAISESGSSYEQYF; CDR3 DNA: TGTGCCATCAGTGAGTCGGGCAGTTCCTACGAGCAGTACTTC
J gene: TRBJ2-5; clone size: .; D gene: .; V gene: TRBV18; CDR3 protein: CASSERIETQYF; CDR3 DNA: TGTGCCAGCTCCGAGCGTATAGAGACCCAGTACTTC
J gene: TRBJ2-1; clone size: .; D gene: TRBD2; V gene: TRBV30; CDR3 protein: CAWSVLRGGQFF; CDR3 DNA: TGTGCCTGGAGTGTACTTCGGGGGGGGCAGTTCTTC
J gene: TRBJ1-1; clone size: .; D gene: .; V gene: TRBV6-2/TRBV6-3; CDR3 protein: CASSYSDQGRTEAFF; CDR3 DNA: TGTGCCAGCAGTTACTCCGACCAGGGGCGCACTGAAGCTTTCTTT
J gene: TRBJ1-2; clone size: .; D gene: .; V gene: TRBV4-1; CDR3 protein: CASSLRTGDYGYTF; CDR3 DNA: TGCGCCAGCAGCCTGCGTACGGGGGACTATGGCTACACCTTC
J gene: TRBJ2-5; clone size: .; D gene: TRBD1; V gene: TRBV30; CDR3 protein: CASSGTGGGETQYF; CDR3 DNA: TGTGCCTCCTCCGGGACAGGGGGCGGAGAGACCCAGTACTTC
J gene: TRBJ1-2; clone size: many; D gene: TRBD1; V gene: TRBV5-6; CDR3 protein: CASRREGQGASNYGYTF; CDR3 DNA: TGTGCCAGCAGGAGGGAGGGACAGGGGGCGAGTAACTATGGCTACACCTTC
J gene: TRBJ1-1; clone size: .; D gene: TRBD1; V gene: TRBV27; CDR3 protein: CASTRDRENTEAFF; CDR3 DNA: TGTGCCAGCACCCGGGACAGGGAGAACACTGAAGCTTTCTTT
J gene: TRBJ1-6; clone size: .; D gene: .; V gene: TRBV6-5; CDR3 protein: CAIGTYNSPLHF; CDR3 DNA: TGTGCCATTGGGACATATAATTCACCCCTCCACTTT
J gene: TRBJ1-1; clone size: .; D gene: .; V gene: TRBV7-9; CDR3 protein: CASSPDLGGGTEAFF; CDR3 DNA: TGTGCCAGCAGCCCCGATCTGGGGGGAGGCACTGAAGCTTTCTTT
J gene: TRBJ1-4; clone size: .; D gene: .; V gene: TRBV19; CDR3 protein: CASSIRGTTNEKLFF; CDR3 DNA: TGTGCCAGTAGTATAAGGGGGACAACGAATGAAAAACTGTTTTTT
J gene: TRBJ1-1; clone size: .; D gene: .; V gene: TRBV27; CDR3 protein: CASINLNMETEAFF; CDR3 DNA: TGTGCCAGCATCAATCTAAATATGGAGACTGAAGCTTTCTTT
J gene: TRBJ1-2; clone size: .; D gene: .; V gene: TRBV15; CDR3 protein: CATSRGWDTDNYGYTF; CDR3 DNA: TGTGCCACCAGCAGAGGGTGGGACACGGATAACTATGGCTACACCTTC
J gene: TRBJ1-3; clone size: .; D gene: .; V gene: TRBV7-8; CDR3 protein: CASSLAGAGAGGNTIYF; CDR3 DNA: TGTGCCAGCAGCTTAGCGGGGGCAGGGGCGGGTGGAAACACCATATATTTT
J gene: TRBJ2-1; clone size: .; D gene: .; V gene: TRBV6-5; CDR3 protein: CASATGGWVEQFF; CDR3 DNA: TGTGCCAGCGCCACGGGGGGCTGGGTTGAGCAGTTCTTC
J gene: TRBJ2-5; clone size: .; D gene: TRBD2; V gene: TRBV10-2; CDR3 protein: CASSPRLAGGRETQYF; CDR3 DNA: TGCGCCAGCAGTCCTAGACTAGCGGGGGGCCGGGAGACCCAGTACTTC
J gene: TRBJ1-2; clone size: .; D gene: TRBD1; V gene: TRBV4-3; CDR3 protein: CASSPFGTGGDYGYTF; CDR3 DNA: TGCGCCAGCAGCCCATTTGGGACAGGGGGTGACTATGGCTACACCTTC
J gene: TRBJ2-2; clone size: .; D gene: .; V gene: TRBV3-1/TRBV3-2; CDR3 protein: CASGQTNTGELFF; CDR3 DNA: TGTGCCAGCGGACAGACGAACACCGGGGAGCTGTTTTTT
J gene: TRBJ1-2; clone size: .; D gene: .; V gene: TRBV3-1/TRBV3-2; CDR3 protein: CASSLRFQGGDGYTF; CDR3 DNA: TGTGCCAGCAGCCTCAGATTTCAGGGAGGCGATGGCTACACCTTC
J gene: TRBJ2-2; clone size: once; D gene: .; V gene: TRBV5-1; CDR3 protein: CASSLRQGGTGELFF; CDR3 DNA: TGCGCCAGCAGCTTGCGGCAGGGGGGCACCGGGGAGCTGTTTTTT
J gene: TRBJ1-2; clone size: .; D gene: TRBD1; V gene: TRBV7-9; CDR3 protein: CASSSGQANYGYTF; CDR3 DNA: TGTGCCAGCAGCTCGGGACAGGCTAACTATGGCTACACCTTC
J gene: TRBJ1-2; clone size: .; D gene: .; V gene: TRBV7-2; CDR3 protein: CASSLEGDYGYTF; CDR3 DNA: TGTGCCAGCAGCTTAGAAGGGGACTATGGCTACACCTTC
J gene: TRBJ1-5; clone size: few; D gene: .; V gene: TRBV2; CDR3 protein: CASTFQGYSNQPQHF; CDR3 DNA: TGTGCCAGCACCTTCCAGGGATATAGCAATCAGCCCCAGCATTTT
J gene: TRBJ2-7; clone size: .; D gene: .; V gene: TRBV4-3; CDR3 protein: CASSQDIGQSYEQYF; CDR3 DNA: TGCGCCAGCAGCCAAGATATAGGACAGTCCTACGAGCAGTACTTC
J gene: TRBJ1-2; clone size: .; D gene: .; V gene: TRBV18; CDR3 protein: CASSPRTANLERYTF; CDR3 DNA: TGTGCCAGCTCACCCAGGACAGCCAATCTAGAAAGATACACCTTC
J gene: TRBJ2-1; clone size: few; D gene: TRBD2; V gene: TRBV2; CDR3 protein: CASSDPSGGDNEQFF; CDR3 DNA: TGTGCCAGCAGTGATCCTAGCGGGGGGGACAATGAGCAGTTCTTC
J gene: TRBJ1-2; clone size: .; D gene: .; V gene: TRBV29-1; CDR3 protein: CSVGAPIYGYTF; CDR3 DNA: TGCAGCGTGGGGGCACCCATCTATGGCTACACCTTC
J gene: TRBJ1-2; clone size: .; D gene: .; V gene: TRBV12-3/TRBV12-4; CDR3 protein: CASSFDTGYGYTF; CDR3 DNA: TGTGCCAGCAGTTTTGACACAGGCTATGGCTACACCTTC
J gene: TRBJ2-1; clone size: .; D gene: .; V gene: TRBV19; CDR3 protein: CASSIVGANEQFF; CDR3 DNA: TGTGCCAGTAGTATAGTAGGGGCCAATGAGCAGTTCTTC
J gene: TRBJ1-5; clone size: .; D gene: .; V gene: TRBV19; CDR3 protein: CASSISQGSYQPQHF; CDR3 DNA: TGTGCCAGTAGTATCAGTCAGGGTTCTTATCAGCCCCAGCATTTT